The clone carrying this TCR beta chain has just a few counts. The antigen is not known. Trimming left V 0 bases short and J 4 bases short, with 8 bases between. The CDR3 consists of 14 residues. TCRdb reanalysed the 5' RACE reads using MiXCR and keeps one entry per CDR3 protein. In the table there are a few hundred thousand distinct CDR3 sequences, about 4% of which are singletons. The data originate from a study of T cells after yellow fever vaccination. The study's findings and limits: A small proportion of clonotypes was detected in both the CD4 and CD8 compartments.

The chain uses TRBV12-3 or TRBV12-4 and TRBJ2-3, with no clear D. The specimen comprised PBMCs, sampled 5 days after the yellow fever booster vaccination. This clonotype originated in a young man who received the YFV17D yellow fever vaccine. For the CDR3, the DNA is TGTGCCAGCAGTTTAGCTGTAAGGGCAGATACGCAGTATTTT. Encoded protein: CASSLAVRADTQYF.